One and the same sample provided the 10 T cell receptor beta chains below, sequenced in a study of T-cell memory formation after mild COVID-19. Via MiXCR, TCRdb re-called the 5' RACE reads, giving one row per CDR3 protein. The table shows hundreds of thousands of distinct CDR3 sequences, with roughly a fifth occurring only once. The sequencing sample was made of PBMCs or a T cell subset sorted from them (not recorded which). Every receptor here comes from a man between 18 and 29 years old who had mild COVID-19 (a few samples of this study predate the infection). Cell type and time point are not known.

This clonotype appeared a few times. The V gene is TRBV7-3, the J gene TRBJ2-1, with 8 bases that match TRBD2. With V trimmed by 5 bases and J by 5 bases, 5 bases remained unmatched. The CDR3 length is 14 residues. Germline V gene lookup returns CDR1 SGHTA and CDR2 FQGTGA. The CDR3 sequence is CASSGGGSHNEQFF. Written as DNA, the CDR3 is TGTGCCAGCAGCGGCGGGGGGTCCCACAATGAGCAGTTCTTC.

The chain employs TRBV7-2 and TRBJ1-1, with D possibly matching TRBD1 (6 bases). Per the germline V gene, CDR1 is SGHTA and CDR2 is FQGNSA. CDR3 length: 15 residues. V was trimmed by 5 bases and J by 1 base, leaving 14 bases between them. The CDR3 DNA reads as TGTGCCAGCAGCCGGTTCGACAGGAGGAACACTGAAGCTTTCTTT. It codes for CASSRFDRRNTEAFF.

The gene calls are TRBV5-1 and TRBJ2-3; no clear D gene. The CDR3 has 14 residues. The ends were cut back, 0 bases at V and 5 bases at J, with 10 bases in the middle. CDR1 SGHRS and CDR2 YFSETQ come from the germline V gene. In DNA form, the CDR3 reads TGCGCCAGCAGCTTGGGGGTCCCTGGAGATACGCAGTATTTT. Translating gives CASSLGVPGDTQYF.

This chain joins TRBV7-2 and TRBJ1-5; D remains unclear. The CDR3 extends over 14 amino acids. V was shortened by 4 bases and J by 0 bases, with 7 bases between the two germline ends. Germline CDR1 is SGHTA and CDR2 is FQGNSA. CDR3 residues: CASSSRYSNQPQHF. CDR3 DNA: TGTGCCAGCAGCTCGCGGTATAGCAATCAGCCCCAGCATTTT.

This chain joins TRBV5-1 and TRBJ1-6; 7 nucleotides align to TRBD1. Trimming removed 3 bases from V and 9 bases from J; junction bases left unmatched: 9. Germline V gene lookup returns CDR1 SGHRS and CDR2 YFSETQ. The CDR3 consists of 15 residues. CDR3 nucleotide sequence: TGCGCCAGCAGCTATACAGGGGACTCTAGTTCACCCCTCCACTTT. Its translation: CASSYTGDSSSPLHF.

This clonotype was picked up a small number of times. The chain recombines TRBV6-6 with TRBJ2-3; 7 positions match TRBD1. This CDR3 has 14 residues. After removal of 2 bases from V and 3 bases from J, the junction contained 2 bases not matched to a gene. Germline CDR1 is MNHNY and CDR2 is SVGAGI (reference sequence). CDR3 sequence (DNA): TGTGCCAGCAGTTACAGGGGGCAAACAGATACGCAGTATTTT. It translates to CASSYRGQTDTQYF.

This clonotype came up a few times. The V gene is TRBV5-1, the J gene TRBJ1-1; 7 bases match TRBD1. The CDR3 loop spans 15 amino acids. V lost 4 bases, J lost 1 base, and 7 bases stayed unmatched. Germline V gives CDR1 SGHRS, CDR2 YFSETQ. CDR3 DNA: TGCGCCAGCAGCAACGGTGGGACAGCGAACACTGAAGCTTTCTTT. This encodes CASSNGGTANTEAFF.

The chain couples TRBV20-1 to TRBJ1-1; 7 nucleotides match TRBD1. This CDR3 is 14 amino acids long. V lost 0 bases and J lost 4; bases outside the gene matches: 5. In germline, CDR1 is DFQATT, CDR2 SNEGSKA (reference sequence). CDR3 DNA: TGCAGTGCTAGAGAGACAGGGACCTTCACTGAAGCTTTCTTT. Protein sequence: CSARETGTFTEAFF.

The CDR3 DNA reads as TGCGCCAGCAGTGAGTCTGTGGGGGGGCGGCAGTTCTTC. It is translated as CASSESVGGRQFF. V is TRBV10-2 and J is TRBJ2-1; a weak D match, TRBD2 (7 bases). Germline V gene sequence: CDR1 WSHSY, CDR2 SAAADI. This CDR3 contains 13 residues. V gave up 0 bases and J gave up 12 bases, with 12 bases separating them.

This clonotype was detected ten times or more. CDR3 nucleotides: TGCGCCAGCAGCTTGGCAGAGTACTCGGAAGATACGCAGTATTTT. Its translation is CASSLAEYSEDTQYF. The rearrangement links TRBV5-1 to TRBJ2-3; D is undetermined. CDR1 SGHRS and CDR2 YFSETQ come from the germline V gene. The V end lost 0 bases, the J end lost 5 bases, and 13 bases lay between the germline ends. The CDR3 sequence is 15 residues long.